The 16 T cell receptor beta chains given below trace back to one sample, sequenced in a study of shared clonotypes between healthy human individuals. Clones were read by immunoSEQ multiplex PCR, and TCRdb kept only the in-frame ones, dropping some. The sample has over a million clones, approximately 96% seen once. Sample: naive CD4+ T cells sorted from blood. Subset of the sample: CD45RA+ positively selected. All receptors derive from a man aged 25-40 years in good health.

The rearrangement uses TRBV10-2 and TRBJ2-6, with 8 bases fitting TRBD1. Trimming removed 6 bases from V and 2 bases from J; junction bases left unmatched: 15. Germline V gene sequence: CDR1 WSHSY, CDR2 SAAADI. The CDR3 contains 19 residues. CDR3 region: CASRLAWGQQGAGANVLTF. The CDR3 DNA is TGCGCCAGCAGGTTAGCGTGGGGGCAACAGGGGGCTGGGGCCAACGTCCTGACTTTC.

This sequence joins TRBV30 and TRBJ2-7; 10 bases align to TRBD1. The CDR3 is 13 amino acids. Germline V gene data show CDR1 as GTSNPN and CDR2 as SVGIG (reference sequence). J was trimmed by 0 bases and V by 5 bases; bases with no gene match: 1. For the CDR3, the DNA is TGTGCCTGGGGACAGGGGGTCTCCTACGAGCAGTACTTC. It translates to CAWGQGVSYEQYF.

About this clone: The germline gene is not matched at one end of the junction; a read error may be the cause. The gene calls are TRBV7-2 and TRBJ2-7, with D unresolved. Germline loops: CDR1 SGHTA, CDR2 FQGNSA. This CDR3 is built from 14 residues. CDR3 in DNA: TGTGCCAGCAGCTTAGTCTTCAGCTCCCACGAGCAGTACTTC. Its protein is CASSLVFSSHEQYF. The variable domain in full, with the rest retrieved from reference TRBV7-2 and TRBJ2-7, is GAGVSQSPSNKVTEKGKDVELRCDPISGHTALYWYRQSLGQGLEFLIYFQGNSAPDKSGLPSDRFSAERTGGSVSTLTIQRTQQEDSAVYLCASSLVFSSHEQYFGPGTRLTVT.

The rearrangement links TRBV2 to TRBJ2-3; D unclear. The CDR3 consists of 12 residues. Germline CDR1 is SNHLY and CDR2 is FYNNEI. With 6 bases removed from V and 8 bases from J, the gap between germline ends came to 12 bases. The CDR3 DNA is TGTGCCAGCAGCCAAAATGTGCCTACGCAGTATTTT. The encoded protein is CASSQNVPTQYF.

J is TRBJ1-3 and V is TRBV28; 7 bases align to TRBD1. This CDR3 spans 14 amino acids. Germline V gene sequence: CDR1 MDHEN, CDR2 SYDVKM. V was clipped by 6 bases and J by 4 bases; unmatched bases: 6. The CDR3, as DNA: TGTGCCAGCAGCCGCGGGACAGCGGGAAACACCATATATTTT. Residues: CASSRGTAGNTIYF.

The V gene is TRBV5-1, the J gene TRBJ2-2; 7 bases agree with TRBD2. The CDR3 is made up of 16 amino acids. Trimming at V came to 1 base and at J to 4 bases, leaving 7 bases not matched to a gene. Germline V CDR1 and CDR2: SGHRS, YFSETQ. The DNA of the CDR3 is TGCGCCAGCAGCTTGTCGGCTAGCGGTTCCACCGGGGAGCTGTTTTTT. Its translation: CASSLSASGSTGELFF. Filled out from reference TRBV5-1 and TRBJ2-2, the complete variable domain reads KAGVTQTPRYLIKTRGQQVTLSCSPISGHRSVSWYQQTPGQGLQFLFEYFSETQRNKGNFPGRFSGRQFSNSRSEMNVSTLELGDSALYLCASSLSASGSTGELFFGEGSRLTVL.

The chain's CDR3 is CASTGTHRGEQYF. The CDR3 DNA reads TGTGCCAGCACCGGGACCCATAGGGGCGAGCAGTACTTC. J is TRBJ2-7 and V is TRBV28; D could derive from TRBD1 or TRBD2 (5 bases each). Germline V lookup: CDR1 MDHEN, CDR2 SYDVKM. This CDR3 comprises 13 residues. The V and J ends lost 7 bases and 6 bases respectively, with 16 bases between them.

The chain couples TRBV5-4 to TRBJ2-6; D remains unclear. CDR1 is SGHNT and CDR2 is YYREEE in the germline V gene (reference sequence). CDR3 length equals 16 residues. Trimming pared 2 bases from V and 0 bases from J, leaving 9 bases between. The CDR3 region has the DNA TGTGCCAGCAGCTTCGGGCAGCCCTCTGGGGCCAACGTCCTGACTTTC. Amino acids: CASSFGQPSGANVLTF.

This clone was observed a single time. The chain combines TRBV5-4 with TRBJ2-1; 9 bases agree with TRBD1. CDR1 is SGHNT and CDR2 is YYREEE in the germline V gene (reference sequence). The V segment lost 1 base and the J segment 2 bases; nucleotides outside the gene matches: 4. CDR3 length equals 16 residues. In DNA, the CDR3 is TGTGCCAGCAGCTTGAGGGACAGGGTTCCCTACAATGAGCAGTTCTTC. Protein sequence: CASSLRDRVPYNEQFF.

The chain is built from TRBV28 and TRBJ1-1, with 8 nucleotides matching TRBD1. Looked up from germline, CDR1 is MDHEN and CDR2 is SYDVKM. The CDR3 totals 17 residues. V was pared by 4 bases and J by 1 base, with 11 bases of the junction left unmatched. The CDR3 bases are TGTGCCAGCAGTTGGCGCGGACAGGGAGTCAGGAACACTGAAGCTTTCTTT. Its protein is CASSWRGQGVRNTEAFF.

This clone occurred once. The CDR3, as DNA: TGTGCCAGCAGCCAAGATGGATGGCTACCGGGAGCTTACAATGAGCAGTTCTTC. This sequence encodes CASSQDGWLPGAYNEQFF. The J gene is TRBJ2-1, the V gene TRBV14; D is possibly TRBD2 (6 bases). V was shortened by 0 bases and J by 4 bases, with 19 bases between the two germline ends. Germline CDR1 SGHDN, CDR2 FVKESK. This CDR3 has 18 amino acids.

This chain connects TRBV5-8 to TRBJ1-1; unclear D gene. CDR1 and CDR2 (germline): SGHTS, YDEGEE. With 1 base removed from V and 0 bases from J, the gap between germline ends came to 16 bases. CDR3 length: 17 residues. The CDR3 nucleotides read TGTGCCAGCAGCTTGCTAGGGTCCCTCATTATGAACACTGAAGCTTTCTTT. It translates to CASSLLGSLIMNTEAFF. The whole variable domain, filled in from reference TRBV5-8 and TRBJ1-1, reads EAGVTQSPTHLIKTRGQQATLRCSPISGHTSVYWYQQALGLGLQFLLWYDEGEERNRGNFPPRFSGRQFPNYSSELNVNALELEDSALYLCASSLLGSLIMNTEAFFGQGTRLTVV.

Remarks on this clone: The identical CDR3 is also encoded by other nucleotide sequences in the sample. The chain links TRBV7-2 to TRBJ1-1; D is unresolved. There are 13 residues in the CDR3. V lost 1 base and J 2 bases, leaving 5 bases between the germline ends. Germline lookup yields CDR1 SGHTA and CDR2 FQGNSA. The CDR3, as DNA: TGTGCCAGCAGCTTAGGGGCTAACACTGAAGCTTTCTTT. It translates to CASSLGANTEAFF.

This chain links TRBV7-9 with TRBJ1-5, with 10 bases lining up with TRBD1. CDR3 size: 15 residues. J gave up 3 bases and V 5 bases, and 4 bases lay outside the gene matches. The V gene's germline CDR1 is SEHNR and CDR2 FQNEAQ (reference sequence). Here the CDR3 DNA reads TGTGCCAGCAGCCCGGGACAGGGGATCAATCAGCCCCAGCATTTT. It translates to CASSPGQGINQPQHF.

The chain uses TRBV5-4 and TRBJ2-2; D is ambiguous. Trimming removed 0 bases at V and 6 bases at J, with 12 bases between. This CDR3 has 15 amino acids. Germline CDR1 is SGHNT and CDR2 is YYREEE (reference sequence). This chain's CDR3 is CASSLGNLGAGELFF. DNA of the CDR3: TGTGCCAGCAGCTTGGGCAATCTAGGCGCCGGGGAGCTGTTTTTT.

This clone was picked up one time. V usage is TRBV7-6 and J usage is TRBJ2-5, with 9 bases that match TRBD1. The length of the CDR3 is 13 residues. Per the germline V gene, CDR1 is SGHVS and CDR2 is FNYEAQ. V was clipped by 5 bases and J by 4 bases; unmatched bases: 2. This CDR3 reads CASSPGQGETQYF. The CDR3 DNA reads TGTGCCAGCAGCCCGGGACAGGGAGAGACCCAGTACTTC. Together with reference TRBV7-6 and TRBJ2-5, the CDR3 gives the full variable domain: GAGVSQSPRYKVTKRGQDVALRCDPISGHVSLYWYRQALGQGPEFLTYFNYEAQQDKSGLPNDRFSAERPEGSISTLTIQRTEQRDSAMYRCASSPGQGETQYFGPGTRLLVL.